This passage covers 29 T cell receptor beta chains from one sample sequenced in a study of post-analysis software for immune sequencing data. Whole-study findings and limits: Five or six TRBV segments, TRBV5-6, TRBV5-1 and TRBV20-1 among them, were found more frequent in patients than controls.

TCR beta cDNA libraries had unique molecular identifiers. TCRdb re-analysed the PCR reads in MiXCR, keeping a single row per CDR3 protein. Of roughly 870,000 distinct CDR3 sequences listed, roughly half are singletons. Their antigen targets remain unknown. The specimen sequenced was blood. These receptors all stem from a girl between 10 and 17 years old with multiple sclerosis.

This clonotype was observed a few times. The V gene is TRBV20-1, the J gene TRBJ2-3; the D is unclear. V was shortened by 1 base and J by 0 bases, with 8 bases between the two germline ends. There are 14 residues in the CDR3. CDR1 is DFQATT and CDR2 is SNEGSKA in the germline V gene (reference sequence). This chain's CDR3 is CSARVTLSTDTQYF. The CDR3 region has the DNA TGCAGTGCTAGAGTAACTTTGAGCACAGATACGCAGTATTTT.

The chain links TRBV6-5 to TRBJ2-7; D might be TRBD2 (6 bases). The CDR3 runs to 15 residues. Germline V gives CDR1 MNHEY, CDR2 SVGAGI. The V gene lost 6 bases and the J gene lost 4 bases, with 19 bases spanning the gap. DNA of the CDR3: TGTGCCAGCAGCATTGGAGGGACCTCGGGTTACGAGCAGTACTTC. Its protein product is CASSIGGTSGYEQYF.

This clonotype came up a few times. The chain employs TRBV20-1 and TRBJ2-7; perhaps D is TRBD1 or TRBD2 (5 bases each). V lost 6 bases, J lost 0 bases, and 12 bases lay in between. Germline-derived CDR1 and CDR2 are DFQATT and SNEGSKA (reference sequence). The CDR3 length is 13 residues. CDR3 nucleotides: TGCAGTGCATGGGGGAATAACTCCTACGAGCAGTACTTC. The encoded protein is CSAWGNNSYEQYF.

The chain couples TRBV3-1 to TRBJ2-5; TRBD2 matches 10 bases. Germline CDR1 reads LGHDT; CDR2 reads YNNKEL (reference sequence). This CDR3 has 15 amino acids. Trimming removed 3 bases from V and 7 bases from J; junction bases left unmatched: 8. DNA for the CDR3: TGTGCCAGCAGCCAGGGACTAGCGTCAATCGGGACCCAGTACTTC. Residues: CASSQGLASIGTQYF.

This clonotype came up a few times. The chain couples TRBV7-9 to TRBJ2-7; D gene unclear. V gave up 0 bases and J gave up 2 bases, with 8 bases separating them. Germline CDR1 SEHNR, CDR2 FQNEAQ (reference sequence). This CDR3 is built from 14 residues. CDR3 in DNA: TGTGCCAGCAGCTTAGCCCCCAGCACCTACGAGCAGTACTTC. As protein: CASSLAPSTYEQYF.

The rearrangement joins TRBV3-1 to TRBJ2-4, with D possibly matching TRBD2 (7 bases). V lost 4 bases to trimming and J lost 1 base, with 20 bases between them. The germline V gene encodes CDR1 LGHDT and CDR2 YNNKEL (reference sequence). This CDR3 comprises 18 residues. The CDR3 sequence: CASSPEGGAWFAKNIQYF. CDR3 bases: TGTGCCAGCAGCCCAGAAGGGGGGGCGTGGTTCGCCAAAAACATTCAGTACTTC.

This clonotype appeared a few times. The chain employs TRBV2 and TRBJ2-3; 8 bases align to TRBD2. The CDR3 spans 15 residues. Per the germline V gene, CDR1 is SNHLY and CDR2 is FYNNEI. V gave up 8 bases and J gave up 3 bases; unmatched junction bases: 10. The CDR3 nucleotides are TGTGCCAGCGTGACGGTAGCGGGATGGACAGATACGCAGTATTTT. It codes for CASVTVAGWTDTQYF.

The gene calls are TRBV6-4 and TRBJ2-5, with 8 bases matching TRBD2. J was trimmed by 0 bases and V by 6 bases; bases with no gene match: 6. The CDR3 has 15 residues. Per germline, CDR1 MRHNA and CDR2 SNTAGT. CDR3 loop: CASSRHGGDQETQYF. For the CDR3, the DNA is TGTGCCAGCAGCCGACACGGGGGGGACCAAGAGACCCAGTACTTC.

The chain combines TRBV20-1 with TRBJ2-1; tentative D call: TRBD2 (5 bases). The germline V gene has CDR1 DFQATT and CDR2 SNEGSKA (reference sequence). This CDR3 has 12 amino acids. V was clipped by 6 bases and J by 1 base, with 7 bases between them. In DNA, the CDR3 is TGCAGTGCGAGGGATTCCTACAATGAGCAGTTCTTC. Translation: CSARDSYNEQFF.

This clonotype was seen a handful of times. The gene calls are TRBV6-2 or TRBV6-3 and TRBJ2-7; 12 bases are shared with TRBD2. CDR1 is MNHEY and CDR2 is SVGEGT in the germline V gene. This CDR3 comprises 14 residues. Trimming removed 10 bases from V and 7 bases from J; junction bases left unmatched: 11. CDR3 loop: CATGLAGPAKEQYF. The DNA of the CDR3 is TGTGCCACCGGACTAGCGGGACCTGCTAAGGAGCAGTACTTC.

The V and J genes are TRBV29-1 and TRBJ2-5; D might be TRBD2 (7 bases). The CDR3 consists of 13 residues. The germline CDR1 and CDR2 sequences are SQVTM and ANQGSEA. V was clipped by 6 bases and J by 5 bases, with 16 bases between them. CDR3 in amino acids: CSVGEGGGETQYF. Here the CDR3 DNA reads TGCAGCGTAGGAGAGGGAGGGGGGGAGACCCAGTACTTC.

This rearrangement joins TRBV7-6 to TRBJ1-5, with TRBD1 as a possible D gene (5 bases). The V and J ends lost 5 bases and 4 bases respectively, with 12 bases between them. Germline V lookup: CDR1 SGHVS, CDR2 FNYEAQ. There are 14 residues in the CDR3. The CDR3 nucleotides are TGTGCCAGCAGCCGGGGGGTCGGGAATCAGCCCCAGCATTTT. As protein: CASSRGVGNQPQHF.

This clonotype has just a few counts. This chain links TRBV7-9 with TRBJ2-7, with 7 nucleotides matching TRBD1. The germline V gene encodes CDR1 SEHNR and CDR2 FQNEAQ (reference sequence). V shed 5 bases, J shed 4 bases, and the junction held 5 bases outside the gene matches. The CDR3 is 13 amino acids. The CDR3 nucleotides read TGTGCCAGCAGCGTCGGGACAGATTACGAGCAGTACTTC. Amino acids: CASSVGTDYEQYF. The variable domain in full, completed from reference TRBV7-9 and TRBJ2-7, reads DTGVSQNPRHKITKRGQNVTFRCDPISEHNRLYWYRQTLGQGPEFLTYFQNEAQLEKSRLLSDRFSAERPKGSFSTLEIQRTEQGDSAMYLCASSVGTDYEQYFGPGTRLTVT.

This clonotype has just a few counts. The chain combines TRBV12-3 or TRBV12-4 with TRBJ2-7, with 7 bases lining up with TRBD2. The CDR3 contains 13 residues. V shed 6 bases and J 3 bases; nucleotides not matched to a gene: 5. For the CDR3, the DNA is TGTGCCAGCAGCCCGGGACTATTCTACGAGCAGTACTTC. Its protein is CASSPGLFYEQYF.

This clonotype came up many times. The rearrangement joins TRBV29-1 to TRBJ2-5; no reliable D call. The CDR3 runs 12 residues. The V end was cut by 5 bases, the J end by 2 bases, with 9 bases between. Germline V gene data show CDR1 as SQVTM and CDR2 as ANQGSEA. CDR3 protein: CSVRASQETQYF. CDR3 DNA: TGCAGCGTTCGGGCCTCACAAGAGACCCAGTACTTC.

The genes are TRBV2 and TRBJ2-1; 8 bases are shared with TRBD2. V was clipped by 2 bases and J by 3 bases; unmatched bases: 0. Germline CDR1 SNHLY, CDR2 FYNNEI. This CDR3 has 14 residues. In DNA form, the CDR3 reads TGTGCCAGCAGTGAACGGGGGGGCTACAATGAGCAGTTCTTC. This translates into CASSERGGYNEQFF.

This clonotype came up many times. This sequence joins TRBV7-2 and TRBJ2-4; D unclear. The CDR3 covers 16 residues. Trimming removed 4 bases from V and 0 bases from J, with 13 bases in between. Per the germline V gene, CDR1 is SGHTA and CDR2 is FQGNSA. Here the CDR3 DNA reads TGTGCCAGCAGCTGGACGCCCACAGTAGCCAAAAACATTCAGTACTTC. Protein: CASSWTPTVAKNIQYF.

The V gene is TRBV6-1, the J gene TRBJ1-2, with D tentatively TRBD1 (5 bases). Germline V gene sequence: CDR1 MNHNS, CDR2 SASEGT. Between the trimmed V and J ends, which lost 3 bases and 5 bases, there was a span of 16 bases. CDR3 size: 15 residues. This CDR3 is CASSDRVGTHYGYTF. The CDR3 coding sequence is TGTGCCAGCAGTGATAGAGTGGGGACGCATTATGGCTACACCTTC.

The chain carries TRBV7-2 and TRBJ2-6; 7 nucleotides line up with TRBD1. The V segment lost 5 bases and the J segment 4 bases; nucleotides outside the gene matches: 14. Germline V gene lookup returns CDR1 SGHTA and CDR2 FQGNSA. The CDR3 length is 18 residues. The CDR3 sequence: CASSENPLTGTGANVLTF. CDR3 DNA: TGTGCCAGCAGCGAAAACCCTTTGACAGGGACAGGGGCCAACGTCCTGACTTTC.

This clonotype was counted between two and nine times. J is TRBJ1-4 and V is TRBV29-1; D is ambiguous. The CDR3 length is 14 residues. Germline CDR1 reads SQVTM; CDR2 reads ANQGSEA. Trimming pared 5 bases from V and 4 bases from J, leaving 14 bases between. CDR3 residues: CSVQGFSFNEKLFF. The CDR3 nucleotides read TGCAGCGTTCAAGGATTCAGTTTTAATGAAAAACTGTTTTTT.

The chain links TRBV20-1 to TRBJ2-3, with 9 bases matching TRBD2. Per germline, CDR1 DFQATT and CDR2 SNEGSKA (reference sequence). CDR3 size: 16 residues. V was pared by 6 bases and J by 0 bases, with 10 bases of the junction left unmatched. This CDR3 is CSAGTPSGVSTDTQYF. The CDR3 coding sequence is TGCAGTGCAGGTACCCCTAGCGGGGTAAGCACAGATACGCAGTATTTT.

This clonotype showed up just a few times. This chain uses TRBV29-1 with TRBJ2-5; 8 positions agree with TRBD1. Unmatched junction bases numbered 6, after V lost 4 bases and J lost 2 bases. The CDR3 covers 14 residues. The V gene's germline CDR1 is SQVTM and CDR2 ANQGSEA. The CDR3 nucleotides read TGCAGCGTTGTAAGGACAGGGCGACAAGAGACCCAGTACTTC. The encoded protein is CSVVRTGRQETQYF.

This clonotype turned up a few times. The chain links TRBV20-1 to TRBJ2-4; 15 nucleotides match TRBD2. Near its end, the DNA agrees better with TRBJ2-7, so the J call may be wrong. The CDR3 length is 15 residues. Germline V gene data show CDR1 as DFQATT and CDR2 as SNEGSKA (reference sequence). CDR3 protein: CSARDGTSGRYEQYF. The CDR3 DNA reads TGCAGTGCTAGAGATGGGACTAGCGGGAGGTACGAGCAGTACTTC.

This clonotype was seen only a few times. The chain is built from TRBV25-1 and TRBJ2-6; 7 bases agree with TRBD1. In germline, CDR1 is MGHDK, CDR2 SYGVNS. Germline trimming cut 7 bases from V and 0 bases from J; bases unmatched to any gene: 9. The CDR3 runs 17 residues. The CDR3 spells CASTRGTATSGANVLTF. The DNA of the CDR3 is TGTGCCAGCACCCGTGGGACAGCTACCTCTGGGGCCAACGTCCTGACTTTC.

The genes are TRBV6-6 and TRBJ2-7, with no clear D. The CDR3 runs to 13 residues. Deletions cut 5 bases from V and 4 bases from J, with 12 bases between. Looked up from germline, CDR1 is MNHNY and CDR2 is SVGAGI (reference sequence). CDR3 sequence (DNA): TGTGCCAGCAGTATAATCCGGCTGTACGAGCAGTACTTC. Protein product: CASSIIRLYEQYF.

V is TRBV5-1 and J is TRBJ2-7, with D possibly TRBD2 on 5 matching bases. This CDR3 is built from 14 residues. Trimming stripped 0 bases from V and 5 bases from J, with 12 bases between. Germline-derived CDR1 and CDR2 are SGHRS and YFSETQ. The CDR3 spells CASSLGAAGNEQYF. The CDR3 coding sequence is TGCGCCAGCAGCTTGGGCGCGGCCGGGAACGAGCAGTACTTC.

This clonotype was found a few times. The CDR3 coding sequence is TGCAGCGTTGAAAGGGAGAAACCCTACGAGCAGTACTTC. Encoded protein: CSVEREKPYEQYF. V is TRBV29-1 and J is TRBJ2-7; D is possibly TRBD2 (5 bases). Deletions cut 2 bases from V and 2 bases from J, with 10 bases between. The CDR3 runs to 13 residues. Germline V gene sequence: CDR1 SQVTM, CDR2 ANQGSEA.

This clonotype turned up a few times. J is TRBJ1-1 and V is TRBV29-1, with D possibly TRBD1 on 6 matching bases. Germline values: CDR1 SQVTM, CDR2 ANQGSEA. The CDR3 totals 14 residues. V dropped 4 bases and J dropped 4 bases, with 16 bases sitting between them. In DNA form, the CDR3 reads TGCAGCGTTGGCTCCCTGGGGGGCGTCACTGAAGCTTTCTTT. Translating gives CSVGSLGGVTEAFF.

This chain uses TRBV20-1 with TRBJ2-6, with D tentatively TRBD1 (6 bases). This CDR3 comprises 16 residues. Per the germline V gene, CDR1 is DFQATT and CDR2 is SNEGSKA (reference sequence). V was pared by 5 bases and J by 0 bases, with 14 bases between. The CDR3 reads CSAPDRWSSGANVLTF. The CDR3 nucleotides are TGCAGTGCTCCAGACAGGTGGAGCTCTGGGGCCAACGTCCTGACTTTC.